This entry concerns a single T cell receptor (beta chain). How the authors handled the data: Amplification with reference gene primers provided the estimates of nucleated cell counts. Repertoires were generated with immunoSEQ multiplex PCR, while TCRdb's copy carries only in-frame clones and drops some. That table furnishes V, J and clone size, whereas the DNA furnished D and trimming. Of fewer than 150,000 clones detected, approximately 85% appear once; the ten largest clones hold 2.5% to 3%. This sample was included in a study of blood T cell repertoires in COVID-19. Turning to the study itself: Sites across the United States, Italy and Spain contributed samples from acute and convalescent COVID-19. From T cells, B-cell-depleted T cells, or PBMCs came the material, which was cDNA or gDNA.

The CDR3 spans 15 residues. V was pared by 2 bases and J by 6 bases, with 9 bases of the junction left unmatched. From germline, CDR1 is MNHNS and CDR2 SASEGT. The sequenced material came from peripheral blood. This receptor was obtained from a man in his fifties with acute or convalescent COVID-19. V is TRBV6-1 and J is TRBJ1-2, with TRBD1 identical over 7 bases. The CDR3 region has the DNA TGTGCCAGCAGTGAAAGGGGGCCCAGTTTTCATGGCTACACCTTC. It is translated as CASSERGPSFHGYTF.